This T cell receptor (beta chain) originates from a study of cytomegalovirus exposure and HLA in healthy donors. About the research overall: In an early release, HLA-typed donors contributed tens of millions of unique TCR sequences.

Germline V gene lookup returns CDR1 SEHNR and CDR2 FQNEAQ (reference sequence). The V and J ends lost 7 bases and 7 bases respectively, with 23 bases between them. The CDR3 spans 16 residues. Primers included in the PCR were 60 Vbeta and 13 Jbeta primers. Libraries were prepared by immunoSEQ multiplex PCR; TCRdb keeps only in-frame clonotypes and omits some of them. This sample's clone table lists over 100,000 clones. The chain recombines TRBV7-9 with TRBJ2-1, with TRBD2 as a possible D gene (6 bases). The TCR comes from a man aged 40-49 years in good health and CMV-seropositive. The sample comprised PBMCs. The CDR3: CASTNSGVGVGNEQFF. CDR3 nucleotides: TGTGCCAGCACCAATTCGGGAGTTGGGGTTGGGAATGAGCAGTTCTTC.